These T cell receptor beta chains were read from a single sample in a study of T cell changes during pregnancy in multiple sclerosis. Generated by immunoSEQ multiplex PCR, the TCRdb table keeps only in-frame clones and is missing some. The top ten clones hold over 0.85% of a sample with 35,000 to 45,000 clones, approximately 90% of them seen once. The specimen comprised CD4+ T cells from peripheral blood mononuclear cells, sampled after pregnancy. The source of these receptors is a female donor with multiple sclerosis, enrolled in a pregnancy study. Both conserved end residues are part of each CDR3. A D gene is named only where the DNA matches it firmly. Clone size is stated in some rows and not others, as once, few, many or a class when expanded.

j_call	v_call	clone_size	d_call	cdr3_aa	cdr3_nt
TRBJ1-2	TRBV9	.	TRBD1	CASSTTTGRGYTF	TGTGCCAGCAGCACGACGACAGGGCGAGGCTACACCTTC
TRBJ2-5	TRBV7-3	.	.	CASSLNRGETQYF	TGTGCCAGCAGCTTAAATAGAGGCGAGACCCAGTACTTC
TRBJ2-2	TRBV11-3	.	TRBD1	CASSLERWTGSNTGELFF	TGTGCCAGCAGCTTAGAGCGGTGGACAGGGTCGAACACCGGGGAGCTGTTTTTT
TRBJ1-1	TRBV4-3	.	.	CASSQEGALNTEAFF	TGCGCCAGCAGCCAAGAGGGGGCCCTCAACACTGAAGCTTTCTTT
TRBJ1-6	TRBV7-2	.	.	CASSLSNTNNSPLHF	TGTGCCAGCAGCTTGTCAAACACAAATAATTCACCCCTCCACTTT
TRBJ1-1	TRBV28	.	.	CASSFPGDTNTEAFF	TGTGCCAGCAGTTTTCCTGGGGACACGAACACTGAAGCTTTCTTT
TRBJ1-5	TRBV18	.	TRBD1	CASPQSQIDREGQPQHF	TGTGCCAGCCCACAGAGCCAGATTGACAGGGAAGGTCAGCCCCAGCATTTT
TRBJ1-1	TRBV5-1	few	.	CASSFTLDSYTEAFF	TGCGCCAGCAGCTTCACCTTGGACAGTTACACTGAAGCTTTCTTT
TRBJ2-2	TRBV6-1	.	TRBD2	CASSGHSGMNTGELFF	TGTGCCAGCAGTGGTCATAGCGGGATGAACACCGGGGAGCTGTTTTTT
TRBJ2-7	TRBV30	.	.	CASFSSYEQYF	TGTGCCTCTTTTAGTTCCTACGAGCAGTACTTC
TRBJ2-7	TRBV2	.	TRBD1	CASRDDRAEQYF	TGTGCCAGCAGGGATGACAGGGCCGAGCAGTACTTC
TRBJ2-4	TRBV6-5	.	.	CASRDSKNIQYF	TGTGCCAGCAGAGACAGCAAAAACATTCAGTACTTC
TRBJ2-3	TRBV5-8	few	TRBD2	CASSLKKRTSVQYF	TGTGCCAGCAGCTTGAAAAAGCGGACTAGCGTCCAGTATTTT
TRBJ2-7	TRBV5-4	once	.	CASSLGAGYEQYF	TGTGCCAGCAGCTTGGGGGCGGGGTACGAGCAGTACTTC